These 8 T cell receptor beta chains came from one sample sequenced in a study of beta chain features in type 1 diabetes. The investigators reverse transcribed all of the isolated RNA, so they sequenced expressed TCRB transcripts. Produced via immunoSEQ multiplex PCR; TCRdb's table is partial and in-frame only. The sample lists approximately 330,000 clones, approximately 10% seen once, with 0.015% to 0.02% in the top ten. Sequencing input: naive CD4+ T cells from blood. These receptors were taken from a woman in her 30s in good health.

This rearrangement joins TRBV9 to TRBJ1-1, with a weak D call TRBD1 (5 bases). This CDR3 has 13 amino acids. Germline loops: CDR1 SGDLS, CDR2 YYNGEE. Trimming shortened V by 0 bases and J by 5 bases, and 8 bases separated the two germline ends. In DNA form, the CDR3 reads TGTGCCAGCAGCGTAGAGGGGCTAACTGAAGCTTTCTTT. Its translation is CASSVEGLTEAFF.

The table lists this clone with a few counts. The V and J genes are TRBV7-2 and TRBJ1-1; D gene unclear. The CDR3 runs 15 residues. Trimming took off 1 base at V and 10 bases at J, with 19 bases between the two ends. The germline V gene encodes CDR1 SGHTA and CDR2 FQGNSA. CDR3 bases: TGTGCCAGCAGCTTAGTATTAGGAGGGAGCGTGGGAGCTTTCTTT. Translated, it gives CASSLVLGGSVGAFF.

This clone was counted only a few times. The chain carries TRBV7-2 and TRBJ1-1; D unresolved. Germline lookup yields CDR1 SGHTA and CDR2 FQGNSA. Trimming removed 5 bases at V and 3 bases at J, with 13 bases between. This CDR3 contains 14 residues. The CDR3, as DNA: TGTGCCAGCAGCACGACTGCTGCTGACACTGAAGCTTTCTTT. This codes for CASSTTAADTEAFF. The full variable domain, its missing parts supplied by reference TRBV7-2 and TRBJ1-1, is GAGVSQSPSNKVTEKGKDVELRCDPISGHTALYWYRQSLGQGLEFLIYFQGNSAPDKSGLPSDRFSAERTGGSVSTLTIQRTQQEDSAVYLCASSTTAADTEAFFGQGTRLTVV.

This clone was counted between two and nine times. The chain is built from TRBV5-1 and TRBJ2-5; 8 bases are shared with TRBD1. Germline V CDR1 and CDR2: SGHRS, YFSETQ. J gave up 1 base and V 4 bases, and 3 bases lay outside the gene matches. The CDR3 sequence is 14 residues long. The CDR3 nucleotides read TGCGCCAGCAGCCTAACAGGGGGCCAAGAGACCCAGTACTTC. Protein product: CASSLTGGQETQYF.

This clone occurred a few times. This sequence joins TRBV12-1 and TRBJ2-1; the table's D call, TRBD1, has no DNA check behind it. TRBV12-1 corresponds to a pseudogene. The CDR3 covers 16 residues. CDR3 region: CASSFLVPSSYNEQFF. DNA of the CDR3: TGTGCCAGCAGCTTTTTGGTGCCCAGCTCCTACAATGAGCAGTTCTTC.

This rearrangement joins TRBV2 to TRBJ2-7, with D uncertain. CDR1 is SNHLY, CDR2 FYNNEI, per germline. The CDR3 is 11 residues long. V was pared by 7 bases and J by 0 bases, with 4 bases between. DNA of the CDR3: TGTGCCAGCACGAGCTCCTACGAGCAGTACTTC. Encoded protein: CASTSSYEQYF.

This clone has just a few counts. This chain's CDR3 is CASSPNPGLAGVVGDTQYF. CDR3 nucleotides: TGCGCCAGCAGTCCTAACCCGGGACTAGCGGGAGTAGTCGGAGATACGCAGTATTTT. This sequence joins TRBV4-3 and TRBJ2-3; the match to TRBD2 covers 14 bases. The CDR3 sequence is 19 residues long. Germline V gene sequence: CDR1 LGHNA, CDR2 YSLEER. After removal of 6 bases from V and 5 bases from J, the junction contained 16 bases not matched to a gene.

This clone came up a few times. J is TRBJ1-4 and V is TRBV29-1, with unresolved D. Germline values: CDR1 SQVTM, CDR2 ANQGSEA. The CDR3 is made up of 13 amino acids. V was pared by 7 bases and J by 6 bases, with 15 bases between. The CDR3 sequence: CSGLKGGHEKLFF. The CDR3 DNA is TGCAGCGGACTGAAGGGAGGTCATGAAAAACTGTTTTTT.